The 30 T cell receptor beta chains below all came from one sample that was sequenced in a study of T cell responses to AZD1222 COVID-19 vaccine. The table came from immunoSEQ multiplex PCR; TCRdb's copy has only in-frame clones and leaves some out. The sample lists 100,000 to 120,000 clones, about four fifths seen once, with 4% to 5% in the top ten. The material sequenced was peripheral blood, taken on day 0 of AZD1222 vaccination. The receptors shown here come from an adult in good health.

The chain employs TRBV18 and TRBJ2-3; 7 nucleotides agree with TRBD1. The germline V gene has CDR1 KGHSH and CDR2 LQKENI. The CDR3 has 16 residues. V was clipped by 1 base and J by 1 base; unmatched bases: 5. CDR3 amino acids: CASSPRGGAGTDTQYF. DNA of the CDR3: TGTGCCAGCTCACCACGAGGGGGCGCGGGCACAGATACGCAGTATTTT. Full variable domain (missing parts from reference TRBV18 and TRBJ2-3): NAGVMQNPRHLVRRRGQEARLRCSPMKGHSHVYWYRQLPEEGLKFMVYLQKENIIDESGMPKERFSAEFPKEGPSILRIQQVVRGDSAAYFCASSPRGGAGTDTQYFGPGTRLTVL.

The DNA for the CDR3 is TGTGCCACCAGTGTGGCAGGGAACCAAGAGACCCAGTACTTC. It encodes CATSVAGNQETQYF. The V and J genes are TRBV24-1 and TRBJ2-5; maybe TRBD1 (5 bases). CDR3 length: 14 residues. Germline CDR1 reads KGHDR; CDR2 reads SFDVKD. V lost 5 bases and J lost 0, with 9 bases in between.

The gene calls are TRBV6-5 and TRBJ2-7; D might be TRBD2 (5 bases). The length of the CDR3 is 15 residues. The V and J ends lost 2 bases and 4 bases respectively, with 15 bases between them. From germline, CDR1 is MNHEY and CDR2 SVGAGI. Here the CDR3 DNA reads TGTGCCAGCAGTTACGGTGGGAGTAAGGAATACGAGCAGTACTTC. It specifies CASSYGGSKEYEQYF.

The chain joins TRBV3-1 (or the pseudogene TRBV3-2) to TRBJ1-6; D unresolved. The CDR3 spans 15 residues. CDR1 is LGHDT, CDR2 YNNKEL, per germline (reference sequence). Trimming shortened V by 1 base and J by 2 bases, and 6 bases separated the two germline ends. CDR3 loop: CASSQGSTYNSPLHF. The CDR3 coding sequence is TGTGCCAGCAGCCAAGGCAGTACCTATAATTCACCCCTCCACTTT.

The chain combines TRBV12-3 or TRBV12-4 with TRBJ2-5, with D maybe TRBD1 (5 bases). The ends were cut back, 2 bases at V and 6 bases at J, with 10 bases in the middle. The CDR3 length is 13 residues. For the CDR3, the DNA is TGTGCCAGCAGTTTAATCTGGGGCCAGACCCAGTACTTC. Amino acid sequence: CASSLIWGQTQYF.

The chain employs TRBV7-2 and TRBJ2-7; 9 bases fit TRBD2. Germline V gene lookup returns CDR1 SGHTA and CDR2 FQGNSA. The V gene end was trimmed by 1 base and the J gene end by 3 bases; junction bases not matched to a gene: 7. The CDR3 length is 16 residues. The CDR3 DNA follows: TGTGCCAGCAGCTTAGGGACTAGCGTAGGAGGCTACGAGCAGTACTTC. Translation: CASSLGTSVGGYEQYF.

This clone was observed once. The CDR3 bases are TGTGCCAGCAGTCCCGGGACAGGGTCAACTCAAGAGACCCAGTACTTC. It yields the protein CASSPGTGSTQETQYF. V and J are TRBV6-2 or TRBV6-3 and TRBJ2-5; 9 bases are shared with TRBD1. Germline lookup yields CDR1 MNHEY and CDR2 SVGEGT. This CDR3 is built from 16 residues. J gave up 2 bases and V 5 bases, and 9 bases lay outside the gene matches.

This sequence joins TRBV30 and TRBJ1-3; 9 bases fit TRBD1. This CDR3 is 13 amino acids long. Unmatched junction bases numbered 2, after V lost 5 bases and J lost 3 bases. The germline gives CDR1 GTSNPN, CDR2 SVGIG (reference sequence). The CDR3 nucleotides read TGTGCCTGGGGACAGGGGAGTGGAAACACCATATATTTT. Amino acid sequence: CAWGQGSGNTIYF. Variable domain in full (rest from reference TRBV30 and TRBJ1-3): SQTIHQWPATLVQPVGSPLSLECTVEGTSNPNLYWYRQAAGRGLQLLFYSVGIGQISSEVPQNLSASRPQDRQFILSSKKLLLSDSGFYLCAWGQGSGNTIYFGEGSWLTVV.

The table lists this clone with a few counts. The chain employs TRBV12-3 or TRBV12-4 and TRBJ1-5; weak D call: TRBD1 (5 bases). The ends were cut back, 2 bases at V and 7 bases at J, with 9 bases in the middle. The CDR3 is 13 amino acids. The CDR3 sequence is CASSLMGEQPQHF. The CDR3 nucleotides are TGTGCCAGCAGTTTAATGGGGGAACAGCCCCAGCATTTT.

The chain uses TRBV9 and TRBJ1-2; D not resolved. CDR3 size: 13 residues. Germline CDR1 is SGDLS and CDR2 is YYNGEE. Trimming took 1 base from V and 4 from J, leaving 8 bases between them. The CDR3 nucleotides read TGTGCCAGCAGCGTACTGGGTCCCTATGGCTACACCTTC. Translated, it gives CASSVLGPYGYTF.

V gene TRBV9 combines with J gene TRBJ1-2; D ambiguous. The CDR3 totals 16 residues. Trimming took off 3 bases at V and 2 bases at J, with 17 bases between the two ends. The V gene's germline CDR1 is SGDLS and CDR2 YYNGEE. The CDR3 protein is CASSDHPDGLNYGYTF. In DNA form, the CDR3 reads TGTGCCAGCAGCGATCATCCGGACGGATTAAACTATGGCTACACCTTC.

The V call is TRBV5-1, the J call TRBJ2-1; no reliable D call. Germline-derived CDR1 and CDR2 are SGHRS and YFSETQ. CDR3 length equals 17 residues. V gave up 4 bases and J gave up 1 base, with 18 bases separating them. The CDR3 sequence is CASSPRLQSASYNEQFF. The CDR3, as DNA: TGCGCCAGCAGCCCGAGACTCCAATCTGCATCCTACAATGAGCAGTTCTTC.

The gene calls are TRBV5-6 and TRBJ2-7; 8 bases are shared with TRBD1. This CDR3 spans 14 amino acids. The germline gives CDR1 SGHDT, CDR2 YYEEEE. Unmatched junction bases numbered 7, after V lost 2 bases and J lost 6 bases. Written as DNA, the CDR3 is TGTGCCAGCAGCTTCGCCGGACAGGGCAGCGAGCAGTACTTC. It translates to CASSFAGQGSEQYF. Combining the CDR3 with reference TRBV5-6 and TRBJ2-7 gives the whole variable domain DAGVTQSPTHLIKTRGQQVTLRCSPKSGHDTVSWYQQALGQGPQFIFQYYEEEERQRGNFPDRFSGHQFPNYSSELNVNALLLGDSALYLCASSFAGQGSEQYFGPGTRLTVT.

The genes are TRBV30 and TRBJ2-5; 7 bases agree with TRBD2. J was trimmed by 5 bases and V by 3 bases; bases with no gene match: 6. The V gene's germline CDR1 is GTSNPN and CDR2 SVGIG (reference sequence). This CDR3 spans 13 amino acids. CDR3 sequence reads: CAWSAAGLETQYF. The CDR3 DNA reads TGTGCCTGGAGCGCAGCGGGATTGGAGACCCAGTACTTC.

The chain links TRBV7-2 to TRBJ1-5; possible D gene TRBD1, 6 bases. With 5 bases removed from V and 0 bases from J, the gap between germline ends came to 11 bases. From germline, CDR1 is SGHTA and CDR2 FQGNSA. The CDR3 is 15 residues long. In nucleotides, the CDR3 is TGTGCCAGCAGCAAACGGACAGATAGCAATCAGCCCCAGCATTTT. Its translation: CASSKRTDSNQPQHF.

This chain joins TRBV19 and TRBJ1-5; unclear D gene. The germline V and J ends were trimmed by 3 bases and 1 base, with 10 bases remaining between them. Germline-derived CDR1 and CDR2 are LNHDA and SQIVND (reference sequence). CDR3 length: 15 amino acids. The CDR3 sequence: CASSMEGTSNQPQHF. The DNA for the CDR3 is TGTGCCAGTAGTATGGAGGGAACAAGCAATCAGCCCCAGCATTTT.

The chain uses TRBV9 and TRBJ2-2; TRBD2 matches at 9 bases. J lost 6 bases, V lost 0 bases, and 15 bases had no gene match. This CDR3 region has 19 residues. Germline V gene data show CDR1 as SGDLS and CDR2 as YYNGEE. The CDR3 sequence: CASSVATGAGGPRAGELFF. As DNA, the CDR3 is TGTGCCAGCAGCGTAGCTACTGGAGCGGGGGGCCCTAGGGCCGGGGAGCTGTTTTTT.

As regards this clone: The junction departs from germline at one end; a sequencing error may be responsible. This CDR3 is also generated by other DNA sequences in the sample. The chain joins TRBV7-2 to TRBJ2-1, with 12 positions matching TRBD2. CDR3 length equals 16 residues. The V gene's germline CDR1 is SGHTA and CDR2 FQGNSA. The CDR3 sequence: CASSLGGLAGGNEQFF. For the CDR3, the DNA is TGTGCCAGCAGTTTAGGGGGGCTAGCGGGAGGGAATGAGCAGTTCTTC.

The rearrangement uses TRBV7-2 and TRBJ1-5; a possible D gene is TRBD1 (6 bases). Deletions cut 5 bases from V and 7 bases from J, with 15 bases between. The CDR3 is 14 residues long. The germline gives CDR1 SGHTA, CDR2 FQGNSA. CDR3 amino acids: CASSPGRGQQPQHF. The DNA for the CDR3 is TGTGCCAGCAGCCCAGGCCGGGGACAACAGCCCCAGCATTTT.

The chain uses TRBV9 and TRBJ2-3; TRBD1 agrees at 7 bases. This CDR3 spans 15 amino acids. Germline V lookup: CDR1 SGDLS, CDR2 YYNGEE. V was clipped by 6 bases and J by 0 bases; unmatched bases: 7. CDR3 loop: CASTLGGTSTDTQYF. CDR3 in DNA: TGTGCCAGCACCCTAGGGGGCACTAGCACAGATACGCAGTATTTT.

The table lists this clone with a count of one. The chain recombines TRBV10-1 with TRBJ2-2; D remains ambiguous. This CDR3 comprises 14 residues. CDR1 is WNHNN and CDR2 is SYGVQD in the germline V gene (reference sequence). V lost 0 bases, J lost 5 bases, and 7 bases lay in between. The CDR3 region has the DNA TGCGCCAGCAGTGAGTCGGTGGGAACCGGGGAGCTGTTTTTT. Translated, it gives CASSESVGTGELFF.

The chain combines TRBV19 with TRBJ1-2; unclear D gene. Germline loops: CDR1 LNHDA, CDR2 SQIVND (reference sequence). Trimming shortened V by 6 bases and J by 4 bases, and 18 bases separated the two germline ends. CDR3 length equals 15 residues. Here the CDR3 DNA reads TGTGCCAGTAGCGCGCGTTGGGAGGCTCTCTATGGCTACACCTTC. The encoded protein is CASSARWEALYGYTF.

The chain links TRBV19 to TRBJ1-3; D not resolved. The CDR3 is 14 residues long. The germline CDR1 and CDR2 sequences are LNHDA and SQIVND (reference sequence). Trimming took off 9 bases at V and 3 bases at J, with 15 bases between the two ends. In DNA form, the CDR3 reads TGTGCCAGCACCGACCGGGGAGGTGGAAACACCATATATTTT. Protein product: CASTDRGGGNTIYF.

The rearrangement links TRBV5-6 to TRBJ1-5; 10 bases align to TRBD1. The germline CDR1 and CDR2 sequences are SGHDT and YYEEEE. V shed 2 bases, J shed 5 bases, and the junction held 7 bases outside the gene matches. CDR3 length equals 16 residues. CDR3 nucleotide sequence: TGTGCCAGCAGCTTATCGGGACAGGGGTCGCATCAGCCCCAGCATTTT. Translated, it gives CASSLSGQGSHQPQHF.

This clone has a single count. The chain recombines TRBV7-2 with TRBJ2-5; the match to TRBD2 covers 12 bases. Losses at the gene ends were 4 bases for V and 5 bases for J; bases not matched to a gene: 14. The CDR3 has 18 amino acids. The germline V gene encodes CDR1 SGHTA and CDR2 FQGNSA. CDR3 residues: CASSSRGSGLAGGETQYF. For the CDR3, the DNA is TGTGCCAGCAGCTCCCGAGGTTCAGGTCTAGCGGGGGGGGAGACCCAGTACTTC.

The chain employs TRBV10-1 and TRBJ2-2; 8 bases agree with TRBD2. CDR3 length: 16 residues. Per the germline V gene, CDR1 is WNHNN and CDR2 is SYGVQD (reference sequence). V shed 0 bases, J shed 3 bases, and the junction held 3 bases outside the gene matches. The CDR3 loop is CASSESTSVDTGELFF. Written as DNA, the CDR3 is TGCGCCAGCAGTGAGTCGACTAGCGTGGACACCGGGGAGCTGTTTTTT.

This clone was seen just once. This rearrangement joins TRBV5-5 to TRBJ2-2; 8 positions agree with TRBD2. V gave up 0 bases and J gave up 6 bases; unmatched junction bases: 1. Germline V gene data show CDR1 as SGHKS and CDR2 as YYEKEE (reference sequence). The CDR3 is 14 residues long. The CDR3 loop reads CASSLGLASGELFF. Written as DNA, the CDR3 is TGTGCCAGCAGCTTGGGACTAGCGTCCGGGGAGCTGTTTTTT.

In nucleotides, the CDR3 is TGCGCCAGCAGCCAAGGAAACGGGCGTGGCTACACCTTC. Translated, it gives CASSQGNGRGYTF. The genes are TRBV4-1 and TRBJ1-2; D remains ambiguous. This CDR3 contains 13 residues. Germline V lookup: CDR1 MGHRA, CDR2 YSYEKL. V gave up 1 base and J gave up 7 bases, with 10 bases separating them.

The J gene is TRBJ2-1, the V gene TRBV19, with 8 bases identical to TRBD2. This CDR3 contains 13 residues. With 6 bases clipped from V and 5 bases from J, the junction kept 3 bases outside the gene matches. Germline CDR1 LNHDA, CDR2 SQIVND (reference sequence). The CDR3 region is CASRGLDDNEQFF. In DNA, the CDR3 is TGTGCCAGTAGGGGACTAGATGACAATGAGCAGTTCTTC.

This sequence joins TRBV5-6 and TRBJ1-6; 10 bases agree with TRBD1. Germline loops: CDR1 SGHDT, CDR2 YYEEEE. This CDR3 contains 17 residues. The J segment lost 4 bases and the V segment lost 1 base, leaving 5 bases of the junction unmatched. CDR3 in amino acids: CASSLKTGGPYNSPLHF. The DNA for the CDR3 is TGTGCCAGCAGCTTGAAGACAGGGGGCCCGTATAATTCACCCCTCCACTTT.